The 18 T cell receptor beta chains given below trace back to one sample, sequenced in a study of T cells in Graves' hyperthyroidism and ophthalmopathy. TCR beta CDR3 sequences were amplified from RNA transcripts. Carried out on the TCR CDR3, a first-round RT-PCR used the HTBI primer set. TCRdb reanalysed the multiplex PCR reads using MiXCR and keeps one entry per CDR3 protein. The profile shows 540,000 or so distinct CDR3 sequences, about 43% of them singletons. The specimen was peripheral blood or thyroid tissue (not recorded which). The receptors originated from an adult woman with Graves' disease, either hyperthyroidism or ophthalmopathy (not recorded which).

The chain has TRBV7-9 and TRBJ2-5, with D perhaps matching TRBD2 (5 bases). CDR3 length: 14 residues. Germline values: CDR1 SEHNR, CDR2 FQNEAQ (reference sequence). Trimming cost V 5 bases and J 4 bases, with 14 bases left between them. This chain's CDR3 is CASSLPGSPETQYF. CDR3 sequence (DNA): TGTGCCAGCAGCCTCCCGGGATCCCCAGAGACCCAGTACTTC.

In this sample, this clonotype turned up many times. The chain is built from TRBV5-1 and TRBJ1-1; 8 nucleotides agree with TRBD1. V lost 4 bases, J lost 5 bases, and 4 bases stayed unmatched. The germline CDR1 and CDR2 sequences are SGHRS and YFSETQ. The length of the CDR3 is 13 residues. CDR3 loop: CASSPGGWTEAFF. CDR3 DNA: TGCGCCAGCAGCCCAGGGGGCTGGACTGAAGCTTTCTTT.

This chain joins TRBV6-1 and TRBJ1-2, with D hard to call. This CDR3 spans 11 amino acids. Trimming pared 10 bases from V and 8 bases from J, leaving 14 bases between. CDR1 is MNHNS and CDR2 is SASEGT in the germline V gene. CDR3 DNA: TGTGCCACTGGACCTCCGGACGGCTACACCTTC. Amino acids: CATGPPDGYTF.

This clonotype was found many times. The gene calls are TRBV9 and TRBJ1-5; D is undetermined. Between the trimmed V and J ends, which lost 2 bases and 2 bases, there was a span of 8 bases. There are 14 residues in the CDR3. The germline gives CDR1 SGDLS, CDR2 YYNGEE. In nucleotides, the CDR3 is TGTGCCAGCAGCGTTGGTAACGGCAATCAGCCCCAGCATTTT. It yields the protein CASSVGNGNQPQHF. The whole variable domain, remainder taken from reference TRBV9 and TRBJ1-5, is DSGVTQTPKHLITATGQRVTLRCSPRSGDLSVYWYQQSLDQGLQFLIQYYNGEERAKGNILERFSAQQFPDLHSELNLSSLELGDSALYFCASSVGNGNQPQHFGDGTRLSIL.

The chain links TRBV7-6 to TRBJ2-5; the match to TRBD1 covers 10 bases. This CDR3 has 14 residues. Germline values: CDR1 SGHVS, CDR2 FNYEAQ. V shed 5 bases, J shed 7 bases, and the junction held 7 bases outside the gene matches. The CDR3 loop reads CASSKEGQGGTQYF. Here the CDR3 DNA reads TGTGCCAGCAGCAAGGAAGGACAGGGGGGGACCCAGTACTTC.

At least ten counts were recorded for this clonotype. DNA of the CDR3: TGTGCCAGCAGGACAGGTCCCGGACTCTACGAGCAGTACTTC. Protein product: CASRTGPGLYEQYF. The chain joins TRBV6-1 to TRBJ2-7; weak D call: TRBD1 (6 bases). The CDR3 extends over 14 amino acids. Germline-derived CDR1 and CDR2 are MNHNS and SASEGT. The ends were cut back, 6 bases at V and 3 bases at J, with 15 bases in the middle.

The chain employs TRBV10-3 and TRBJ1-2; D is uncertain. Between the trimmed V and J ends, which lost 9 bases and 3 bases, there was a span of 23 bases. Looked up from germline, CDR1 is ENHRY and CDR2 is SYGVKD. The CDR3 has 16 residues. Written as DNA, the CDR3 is TGTGCCATTGCCAGCAGTTTATCGCGTCTAGACTATGGCTACACCTTC. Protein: CAIASSLSRLDYGYTF.

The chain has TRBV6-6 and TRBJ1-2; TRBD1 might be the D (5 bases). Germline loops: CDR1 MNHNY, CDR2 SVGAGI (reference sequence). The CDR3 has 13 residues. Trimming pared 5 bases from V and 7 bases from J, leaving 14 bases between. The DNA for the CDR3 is TGTGCCAGCAGTGAGGCAGGGTTCCGTGGCTACACCTTC. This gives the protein CASSEAGFRGYTF.

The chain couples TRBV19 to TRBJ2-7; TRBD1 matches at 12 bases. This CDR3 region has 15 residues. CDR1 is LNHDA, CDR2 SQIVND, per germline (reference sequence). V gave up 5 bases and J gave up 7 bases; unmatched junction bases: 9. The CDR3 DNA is TGTGCCAGTAGTCGACCGGGACAGGGGGCCGGGGAGCAGTACTTC. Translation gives CASSRPGQGAGEQYF.

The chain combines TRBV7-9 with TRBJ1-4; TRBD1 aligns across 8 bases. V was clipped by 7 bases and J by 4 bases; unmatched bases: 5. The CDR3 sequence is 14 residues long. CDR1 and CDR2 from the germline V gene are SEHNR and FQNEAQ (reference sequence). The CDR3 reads CASTGTGHNEKLFF. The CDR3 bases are TGTGCCAGCACCGGGACAGGCCATAATGAAAAACTGTTTTTT.

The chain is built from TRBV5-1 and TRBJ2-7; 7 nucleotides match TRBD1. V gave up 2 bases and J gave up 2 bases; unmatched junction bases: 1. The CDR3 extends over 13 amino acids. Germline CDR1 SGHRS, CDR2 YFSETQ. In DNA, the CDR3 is TGCGCCAGCAGCTTTGACAGGGCCTACGAGCAGTACTTC. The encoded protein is CASSFDRAYEQYF.

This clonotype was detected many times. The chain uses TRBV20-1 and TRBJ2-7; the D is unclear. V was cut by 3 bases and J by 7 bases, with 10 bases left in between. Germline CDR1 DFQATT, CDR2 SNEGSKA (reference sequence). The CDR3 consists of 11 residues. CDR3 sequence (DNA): TGCAGTGCTAGCGACCGCCGGGAGCAGTACTTC. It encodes CSASDRREQYF.

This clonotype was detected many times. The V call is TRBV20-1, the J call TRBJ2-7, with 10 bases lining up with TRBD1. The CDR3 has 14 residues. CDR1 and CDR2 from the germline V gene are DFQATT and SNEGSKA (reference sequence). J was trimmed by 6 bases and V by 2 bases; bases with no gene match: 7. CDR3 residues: CSARIDRGPGEQYF. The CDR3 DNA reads TGCAGTGCTAGAATTGACAGGGGGCCTGGCGAGCAGTACTTC.

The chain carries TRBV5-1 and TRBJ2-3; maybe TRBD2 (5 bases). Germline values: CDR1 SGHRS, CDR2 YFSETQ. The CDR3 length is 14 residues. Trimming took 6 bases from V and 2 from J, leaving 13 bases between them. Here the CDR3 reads CASILGAHTDTQYF. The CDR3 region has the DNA TGCGCCAGCATCCTGGGAGCCCACACAGATACGCAGTATTTT. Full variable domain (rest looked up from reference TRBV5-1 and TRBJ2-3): KAGVTQTPRYLIKTRGQQVTLSCSPISGHRSVSWYQQTPGQGLQFLFEYFSETQRNKGNFPGRFSGRQFSNSRSEMNVSTLELGDSALYLCASILGAHTDTQYFGPGTRLTVL.

CDR3: CASSLNHMNTEAFF. The CDR3 DNA is TGTGCCAGCAGCTTAAACCACATGAACACTGAAGCTTTCTTT. J is TRBJ1-1 and V is TRBV7-3; unclear D gene. Germline V gene data show CDR1 as SGHTA and CDR2 as FQGTGA. The CDR3 consists of 14 residues. Trimming pared 1 base from V and 0 bases from J, leaving 6 bases between.

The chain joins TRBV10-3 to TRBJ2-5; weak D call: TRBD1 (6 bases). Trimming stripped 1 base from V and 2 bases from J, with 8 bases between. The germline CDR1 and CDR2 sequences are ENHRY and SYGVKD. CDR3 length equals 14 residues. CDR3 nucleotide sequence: TGTGCCATCAGTGAGTTTACAGGGCAAGAGACCCAGTACTTC. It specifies CAISEFTGQETQYF.

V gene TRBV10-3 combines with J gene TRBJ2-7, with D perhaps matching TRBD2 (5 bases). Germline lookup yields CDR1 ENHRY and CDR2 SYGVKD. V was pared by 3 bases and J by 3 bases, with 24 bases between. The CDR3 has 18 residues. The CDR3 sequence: CAISDEANGIPFSYEQYF. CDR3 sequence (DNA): TGTGCCATCAGTGATGAGGCTAACGGGATACCATTTAGCTACGAGCAGTACTTC.

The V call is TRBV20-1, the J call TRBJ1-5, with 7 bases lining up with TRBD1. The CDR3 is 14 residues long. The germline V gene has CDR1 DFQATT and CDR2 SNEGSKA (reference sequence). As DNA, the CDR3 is TGCAGCGCGCACGGACAGGAGGCGGGTCAGCCCCAGCATTTT. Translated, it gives CSAHGQEAGQPQHF.